The T cell receptor beta chain under discussion was sequenced for a study of CD8 T cells in Susac syndrome. V shed 6 bases, J shed 2 bases, and the junction held 6 bases outside the gene matches. Germline assignment: CDR1 SGHNT and CDR2 YYREEE (reference sequence). The CDR3 covers 14 residues. RNA, at about 0.5 to 1 ug, was reverse transcribed with random hexamers. TCRdb analysed the immunoSEQ multiplex PCR reads with MiXCR anew, one entry per CDR3 protein. The sample records more than 150,000 distinct CDR3 sequences, about 95% being singletons. This clonotype was obtained from a human donor with Susac syndrome. The chain links TRBV5-4 to TRBJ2-5; 8 nucleotides line up with TRBD2. The sequencing input was CD4+ T cells from PBMCs. The CDR3 loop is CASKTGGAQETQYF. CDR3 coding DNA: TGTGCCAGCAAAACCGGGGGGGCACAAGAGACCCAGTACTTC.